A single sample gave rise to the 20 T cell receptor beta chains below, sequenced in a study of OX40 agonist ivuxolimab in advanced cancers. Clones were sequenced by immunoSEQ multiplex PCR, and TCRdb holds only the in-frame ones, with some missing. The repertoire holds about 82,000 clones, approximately 85% seen once, with about 2.3% in the top ten. The sequences come from CD4+ or CD8+ T cells sorted from blood, collected in a trial of the OX40 agonist ivuxolimab. Receptors were obtained from an adult with an advanced solid tumor such as melanoma, head and neck, liver or kidney cancer.

The chain employs TRBV10-3 and TRBJ2-3; 12 positions match TRBD2. CDR3 size: 14 residues. The V segment lost 7 bases and the J segment 4 bases; nucleotides outside the gene matches: 3. Germline V CDR1 and CDR2: ENHRY, SYGVKD. CDR3 DNA: TGTGCCATCAAGCTAGCGGGGGGGCCAGATACGCAGTATTTT. Amino acid sequence: CAIKLAGGPDTQYF.

V gene TRBV11-1 combines with J gene TRBJ2-1; D is possibly TRBD1 (6 bases). Germline-derived CDR1 and CDR2 are SGHAT and FQDESV (reference sequence). Trimming shortened V by 3 bases and J by 5 bases, and 8 bases separated the two germline ends. This CDR3 spans 13 amino acids. The CDR3 spells CASSFTGNNEQFF. In DNA, the CDR3 is TGTGCCAGCAGCTTTACAGGGAACAATGAGCAGTTCTTC.

The rearrangement links TRBV18 to TRBJ2-3, with 10 bases identical to TRBD1. This CDR3 contains 15 residues. CDR1 and CDR2 from the germline V gene are KGHSH and LQKENI. Trimming took 2 bases from V and 4 from J; bases not matched to a gene: 3. The CDR3 sequence is CASSPETGGSDTQYF. The CDR3 region has the DNA TGTGCCAGCTCACCAGAGACAGGGGGCTCAGATACGCAGTATTTT.

This clone has more than one count but fewer than ten. The rearrangement links TRBV4-1 to TRBJ1-2, with D hard to call. This CDR3 region has 19 residues. From germline, CDR1 is MGHRA and CDR2 YSYEKL. V was clipped by 2 bases and J by 5 bases, with 27 bases between them. This chain's CDR3 is CASSQNIPASTRGWYGYTF. CDR3 DNA: TGCGCCAGCAGCCAAAACATACCGGCTTCCACTCGAGGTTGGTATGGCTACACCTTC.

CDR3 nucleotides: TGCGCCAGCAGCTTATTCACAGGGTCGACGTTTAATGAGCAGTTCTTC. Its translation: CASSLFTGSTFNEQFF. The chain couples TRBV5-1 to TRBJ2-1; TRBD1 is a possible D gene (6 bases). Germline CDR1 SGHRS, CDR2 YFSETQ. V was pared by 2 bases and J by 7 bases, with 19 bases between. This CDR3 contains 16 residues.

This sequence joins TRBV5-1 and TRBJ2-7; possibly TRBD1 or TRBD2 for D (5 bases each). Germline CDR1 is SGHRS and CDR2 is YFSETQ. The CDR3 totals 16 residues. Trimming took off 4 bases at V and 6 bases at J, with 23 bases between the two ends. The CDR3 DNA follows: TGCGCCAGCAGCCTCCCGTCCGGACACCCTGGGGGCGAGCAGTACTTC. It is translated as CASSLPSGHPGGEQYF. Using reference TRBV5-1 and TRBJ2-7 for the parts outside the CDR3, the full variable domain is KAGVTQTPRYLIKTRGQQVTLSCSPISGHRSVSWYQQTPGQGLQFLFEYFSETQRNKGNFPGRFSGRQFSNSRSEMNVSTLELGDSALYLCASSLPSGHPGGEQYFGPGTRLTVT.

Concerning this clone: A junction boundary mismatches the germline segment, possibly from a read error. This chain links TRBV6-1 with TRBJ1-1, with no clear D. Germline CDR1 and CDR2: MNHNS and SASEGT. This CDR3 has 13 amino acids. The CDR3 DNA follows: TGTGCCAGCAGGGAAGGCAGGCACACTGAAGCTTTCTTT. This encodes CASREGRHTEAFF.

This sequence joins TRBV5-1 and TRBJ2-7; 12 bases are a match to TRBD2. This CDR3 comprises 17 residues. Germline CDR1 SGHRS, CDR2 YFSETQ. Germline trimming cut 2 bases from V and 2 bases from J; bases unmatched to any gene: 8. This CDR3 is CASSLRRLAGAPYEQYF. DNA of the CDR3: TGCGCCAGCAGCTTACGCAGACTAGCGGGGGCCCCCTACGAGCAGTACTTC.

This clone was recorded a few times. V usage is TRBV2 and J usage is TRBJ1-4, with D unresolved. V lost 0 bases to trimming and J lost 7 bases, with 12 bases between them. Germline CDR1 is SNHLY and CDR2 is FYNNEI. CDR3 length equals 15 residues. The CDR3 sequence: CASSEASGSGEKLFF. The DNA for the CDR3 is TGTGCCAGCAGTGAAGCAAGCGGTTCCGGTGAAAAACTGTTTTTT.

This rearrangement joins TRBV11-2 to TRBJ2-2; 9 nucleotides match TRBD1. The V segment lost 1 base and the J segment 4 bases; nucleotides outside the gene matches: 7. From germline, CDR1 is SGHAT and CDR2 FQNNGV. There are 17 residues in the CDR3. CDR3 amino acids: CASSLGLGQGITGELFF. In DNA form, the CDR3 reads TGTGCCAGCAGCTTAGGTTTGGGACAGGGTATCACCGGGGAGCTGTTTTTT.

The gene calls are TRBV2 and TRBJ2-5, with D perhaps assigned TRBD1 or TRBD2 (5 bases each). V gave up 7 bases and J gave up 5 bases, with 11 bases separating them. The length of the CDR3 is 12 residues. The V gene's germline CDR1 is SNHLY and CDR2 FYNNEI. The CDR3 here is CASTGTAETQYF. In DNA, the CDR3 is TGTGCCAGCACCGGGACGGCGGAGACCCAGTACTTC.

This chain uses TRBV27 with TRBJ1-1; 8 positions agree with TRBD1. CDR1 and CDR2 (germline): MNHEY, SMNVEV (reference sequence). The V gene end was trimmed by 3 bases and the J gene end by 4 bases; junction bases not matched to a gene: 1. The CDR3 spans 13 residues. The CDR3 bases are TGTGCCAGCAGTTTTACAGGGGGCACTGAAGCTTTCTTT. It specifies CASSFTGGTEAFF.

This clone turned up a few times. The chain is built from TRBV4-3 and TRBJ2-7, with a possible D match to TRBD2 (6 bases). Germline V gene data show CDR1 as LGHNA and CDR2 as YSLEER. The CDR3 sequence is 14 residues long. Trimming stripped 4 bases from V and 2 bases from J, with 12 bases between. The CDR3 reads CASSPVRGTYEQYF. CDR3 coding DNA: TGCGCCAGCAGCCCGGTCCGGGGGACCTACGAGCAGTACTTC.

V is TRBV28 and J is TRBJ2-5; D gene ambiguous. CDR3 length equals 11 residues. The germline V gene has CDR1 MDHEN and CDR2 SYDVKM. V was cut by 6 bases and J by 1 base, with 3 bases left in between. CDR3 sequence reads: CASSFQETQYF. The CDR3 coding sequence is TGTGCCAGCAGCTTCCAAGAGACCCAGTACTTC.

V usage is TRBV9 and J usage is TRBJ1-4, with TRBD1 matching over 7 bases. Germline V gene lookup returns CDR1 SGDLS and CDR2 YYNGEE. CDR3 length: 14 residues. V was clipped by 0 bases and J by 8 bases; unmatched bases: 4. The CDR3 here is CASSVDRGEEKLFF. The DNA for the CDR3 is TGTGCCAGCAGCGTAGACAGGGGCGAGGAAAAACTGTTTTTT. The full variable domain, in which reference TRBV9 and TRBJ1-4 provide the parts outside the CDR3, is DSGVTQTPKHLITATGQRVTLRCSPRSGDLSVYWYQQSLDQGLQFLIQYYNGEERAKGNILERFSAQQFPDLHSELNLSSLELGDSALYFCASSVDRGEEKLFFGSGTQLSVL.

V and J are TRBV2 and TRBJ1-3, with D tentatively TRBD1 (5 bases). Germline CDR1 is SNHLY and CDR2 is FYNNEI. V shed 6 bases and J shed 9 bases, with 15 bases lying between them. CDR3 length: 13 residues. CDR3 in DNA: TGTGCCAGCAGGTTGACAGTGGAAAGCACCATATATTTT. This translates into CASRLTVESTIYF.

The chain is built from TRBV10-3 and TRBJ2-3; a possible D gene is TRBD2 (6 bases). Between the trimmed V and J ends, which lost 2 bases and 5 bases, there was a span of 14 bases. CDR1 ENHRY and CDR2 SYGVKD come from the germline V gene. This CDR3 is 15 amino acids long. CDR3 amino acids: CAISERSGGEDTQYF. CDR3 nucleotide sequence: TGTGCCATCAGTGAGAGGTCAGGAGGGGAAGATACGCAGTATTTT.

The V and J genes are TRBV2 and TRBJ1-5; D call uncertain. The CDR3 is 13 amino acids. V dropped 7 bases and J dropped 0 bases, with 7 bases sitting between them. Germline CDR1 SNHLY, CDR2 FYNNEI. The CDR3 protein is CASIGDSNQPQHF. The DNA of the CDR3 is TGTGCCAGCATTGGGGATAGCAATCAGCCCCAGCATTTT.

This chain joins TRBV5-4 and TRBJ1-6; 8 bases are a match to TRBD1. Germline CDR1 reads SGHNT; CDR2 reads YYREEE (reference sequence). This CDR3 contains 15 residues. The V gene end was trimmed by 0 bases and the J gene end by 7 bases; junction bases not matched to a gene: 3. CDR3 amino acids: CASSLVAGGNSPLHF. The CDR3 bases are TGTGCCAGCAGCTTGGTGGCAGGGGGCAATTCACCCCTCCACTTT.

The chain recombines TRBV11-2 with TRBJ1-2; the D is unclear. Germline CDR1 is SGHAT and CDR2 is FQNNGV. Between the trimmed V and J ends, which lost 7 bases and 4 bases, there was a span of 16 bases. The CDR3 totals 14 residues. The CDR3 DNA is TGTGCCAGCACCCATACAGTCTCTCCCTATGGCTACACCTTC. Translation: CASTHTVSPYGYTF.